The 29 T cell receptor beta chains listed next were all sequenced from one sample in a study of OX40 agonist ivuxolimab in advanced cancers. Clones were read by immunoSEQ multiplex PCR, and TCRdb kept only the in-frame ones, dropping some. The table includes around 70,000 clones, 80% to 90% detected once. The source was CD4+ or CD8+ T cells sorted from blood, collected in a trial of the OX40 agonist ivuxolimab. Receptors were obtained from an adult with an advanced solid tumor such as melanoma, head and neck, liver or kidney cancer.

The CDR3 loop reads CASGLLGTNEKLFF. CDR3 DNA sequence: TGTGCTAGTGGTTTATTGGGAACTAATGAAAAACTGTTTTTT. The rearrangement uses TRBV12-5 and TRBJ1-4; D remains ambiguous. Trimming stripped 3 bases from V and 1 base from J, with 6 bases between. This CDR3 has 14 residues. Germline CDR1 reads LGHNT; CDR2 reads FRNRAP. The whole variable domain, remainder taken from reference TRBV12-5 and TRBJ1-4, is DARVTQTPRHKVTEMGQEVTMRCQPILGHNTVFWYRQTMMQGLELLAYFRNRAPLDDSGMPKDRFSAEMPDATLATLKIQPSEPRDSAVYFCASGLLGTNEKLFFGSGTQLSVL.

The V call is TRBV29-1, the J call TRBJ2-5; 12 bases fit TRBD2. Germline-derived CDR1 and CDR2 are SQVTM and ANQGSEA. This CDR3 region has 15 residues. V shed 4 bases and J 5 bases; nucleotides not matched to a gene: 8. The CDR3 is CSVVVLAGGRETQYF. The CDR3 coding sequence is TGCAGCGTTGTAGTGCTAGCGGGGGGGCGGGAGACCCAGTACTTC.

The chain combines TRBV6-5 with TRBJ1-4; D unresolved. Germline V CDR1 and CDR2: MNHEY, SVGAGI. Trimming took 5 bases from V and 8 from J, leaving 15 bases between them. This CDR3 is 14 amino acids long. CDR3 region: CASSEYGEGEKLFF. DNA of the CDR3: TGTGCCAGCAGTGAATACGGCGAGGGAGAAAAACTGTTTTTT.

This sequence joins TRBV11-2 and TRBJ2-1, with a possible D match to TRBD2 (5 bases). Germline V gene data show CDR1 as SGHAT and CDR2 as FQNNGV. CDR3 length: 15 amino acids. The V gene lost 6 bases and the J gene lost 7 bases, with 19 bases spanning the gap. The CDR3 protein is CASRPGGSRVNEQFF. The CDR3, as DNA: TGTGCCAGCAGGCCCGGCGGGTCGCGGGTTAATGAGCAGTTCTTC. Full variable domain (outside the CDR3, taken from reference TRBV11-2 and TRBJ2-1): EAGVAQSPRYKIIEKRQSVAFWCNPISGHATLYWYQQILGQGPKLLIQFQNNGVVDDSQLPKDRFSAERLKGVDSTLKIQPAKLEDSAVYLCASRPGGSRVNEQFFGPGTRLTVL.

This chain links TRBV13 with TRBJ1-2, with TRBD1 as a possible D gene (6 bases). The CDR3 runs to 15 residues. The germline CDR1 and CDR2 sequences are PRHDT and FYEKMQ (reference sequence). The ends were cut back, 0 bases at V and 7 bases at J, with 15 bases in the middle. The CDR3 is CASSLGRAIQGGYTF. The CDR3 coding sequence is TGTGCCAGCAGCTTAGGCCGGGCCATACAGGGTGGCTACACCTTC. Using reference TRBV13 and TRBJ1-2 for the parts outside the CDR3, the full variable domain is AAGVIQSPRHLIKEKRETATLKCYPIPRHDTVYWYQQGPGQDPQFLISFYEKMQSDKGSIPDRFSAQQFSDYHSELNMSSLELGDSALYFCASSLGRAIQGGYTFGSGTRLTVV.

The chain recombines TRBV6-5 with TRBJ2-5; D possibly corresponds to TRBD1 (7 bases). CDR1 is MNHEY, CDR2 SVGAGI, per germline. CDR3 length equals 16 residues. Trimming pared 4 bases from V and 2 bases from J, leaving 17 bases between. Written as DNA, the CDR3 is TGTGCCAGCAGTTCAGCGACAGGGAGGAGGCAAGAGACCCAGTACTTC. Translation gives CASSSATGRRQETQYF.

The chain employs TRBV29-1 and TRBJ1-2; 10 nucleotides align to TRBD1. Germline CDR1 SQVTM, CDR2 ANQGSEA. Trimming removed 4 bases from V and 3 bases from J; junction bases left unmatched: 2. The CDR3 is 13 residues long. The chain's CDR3 is CSVVTGGYYGYTF. CDR3 nucleotides: TGCAGCGTTGTGACAGGGGGCTACTATGGCTACACCTTC.

The chain couples TRBV9 to TRBJ1-6, with 10 bases fitting TRBD1. CDR3 size: 15 residues. V was pared by 2 bases and J by 7 bases, with 3 bases of the junction left unmatched. Germline lookup yields CDR1 SGDLS and CDR2 YYNGEE. The CDR3 DNA reads as TGTGCCAGCAGCGTCCGGGACAGGGGAAATTCACCCCTCCACTTT. Protein sequence: CASSVRDRGNSPLHF.

V usage is TRBV21-1 and J usage is TRBJ2-7; TRBD1 is taken as the D call from the table, unchecked against the DNA. TRBV21-1 is annotated as a pseudogene. CDR3 length: 18 residues. The CDR3 bases are TGTGCCAGCAGCAAAAAAGGAGCCGGGACAGGGGGAAACTACGAGCAGTACTTC. This translates into CASSKKGAGTGGNYEQYF.

The chain couples TRBV5-1 to TRBJ2-1, with TRBD2 matching over 10 bases. Germline V gene sequence: CDR1 SGHRS, CDR2 YFSETQ. The CDR3 contains 15 residues. J lost 5 bases, V lost 4 bases, and 6 bases had no gene match. CDR3 coding DNA: TGCGCCAGCAGCCTCCTAGCGGGGGCCAACAATGAGCAGTTCTTC. Residues: CASSLLAGANNEQFF.

The rearrangement links TRBV7-2 to TRBJ2-7, with 11 bases identical to TRBD2. This CDR3 is built from 16 residues. The junction had 11 bases not matched to a gene; V was cut back by 8 bases and J by 2 bases. CDR1 SGHTA and CDR2 FQGNSA come from the germline V gene. CDR3 sequence (DNA): TGTGCCAGCTCAGCGTGGCTAGCGGGGGGTACCTACGAGCAGTACTTC. Translated: CASSAWLAGGTYEQYF.

The V call is TRBV9, the J call TRBJ2-5; a possible D gene is TRBD2 (6 bases). The V gene lost 4 bases and the J gene lost 1 base, with 11 bases spanning the gap. The germline CDR1 and CDR2 sequences are SGDLS and YYNGEE. There are 14 residues in the CDR3. This CDR3 is CASSIGAGQETQYF. The CDR3 bases are TGTGCCAGCAGCATAGGAGCGGGCCAAGAGACCCAGTACTTC.

The V gene is TRBV6-1, the J gene TRBJ1-5; D is uncertain. The length of the CDR3 is 13 residues. Germline V CDR1 and CDR2: MNHNS, SASEGT. The V and J ends lost 5 bases and 2 bases respectively, with 7 bases between them. The CDR3 nucleotides read TGTGCCAGCAGTTATGCGGGCAATCAGCCCCAGCATTTT. This gives the protein CASSYAGNQPQHF.

The chain uses TRBV6-5 and TRBJ2-1; D unclear. The CDR3 totals 14 residues. Germline V lookup: CDR1 MNHEY, CDR2 SVGAGI. V dropped 4 bases and J dropped 8 bases, with 15 bases sitting between them. DNA of the CDR3: TGTGCCAGCAGTTTCTCAGGCAGAAACTATGAGCAGTTCTTC. Amino acids: CASSFSGRNYEQFF.

The V call is TRBV5-1, the J call TRBJ2-3; D not certain. This CDR3 has 16 amino acids. Trimming took 0 bases from V and 0 from J, leaving 11 bases between them. Germline CDR1 SGHRS, CDR2 YFSETQ. For the CDR3, the DNA is TGCGCCAGCAGCTTGGGTCTGAGTGCTAGCACAGATACGCAGTATTTT. It is translated as CASSLGLSASTDTQYF.

In nucleotides, the CDR3 is TGTGCCAGCAGCTTAAGGGCAGGGGACGGCTACACCTTC. Translation: CASSLRAGDGYTF. The chain carries TRBV7-3 and TRBJ1-2, with a weak D call TRBD1 (6 bases). The CDR3 loop spans 13 amino acids. V dropped 1 base and J dropped 8 bases, with 11 bases sitting between them. Germline V CDR1 and CDR2: SGHTA, FQGTGA.

J is TRBJ2-5 and V is TRBV29-1; D assignment may be TRBD1 or TRBD2 (5 bases each). Between the trimmed V and J ends, which lost 4 bases and 4 bases, there was a span of 10 bases. CDR1 SQVTM and CDR2 ANQGSEA come from the germline V gene. CDR3 length equals 12 residues. The CDR3 loop reads CSVVRGVETQYF. DNA of the CDR3: TGCAGCGTTGTTAGAGGGGTAGAGACCCAGTACTTC.

V gene TRBV2 combines with J gene TRBJ1-5; tentative D call: TRBD1 (6 bases). The CDR3 has 14 residues. Germline-derived CDR1 and CDR2 are SNHLY and FYNNEI. V lost 6 bases to trimming and J lost 5 bases, with 14 bases between them. The CDR3 coding sequence is TGTGCCAGCAGCTTTTACAGGGTTGATCAGCCCCAGCATTTT. Translating it yields CASSFYRVDQPQHF.

The chain combines TRBV25-1 with TRBJ1-5, with D maybe TRBD1 (5 bases). With 8 bases removed from V and 6 bases from J, the gap between germline ends came to 14 bases. The length of the CDR3 is 13 residues. Germline lookup yields CDR1 MGHDK and CDR2 SYGVNS. Here the CDR3 reads CASSEGRGQPQHF. The CDR3 DNA follows: TGTGCCAGCTCTGAAGGGAGGGGTCAGCCCCAGCATTTT.

This clone was counted only a few times. The chain's CDR3 is CASSSQDEKLFF. CDR3 in DNA: TGTGCCAGCAGTTCCCAGGATGAAAAACTGTTTTTT. This chain links TRBV27 with TRBJ1-4, with no clear D. The CDR3 is 12 amino acids. CDR1 and CDR2 (germline): MNHEY, SMNVEV (reference sequence). The germline V and J ends were trimmed by 4 bases and 6 bases, with 6 bases remaining between them.

V and J are TRBV4-1 and TRBJ1-2, with D possibly being TRBD1 (6 bases). The CDR3 loop spans 15 amino acids. Looked up from germline, CDR1 is MGHRA and CDR2 is YSYEKL. The ends were cut back, 3 bases at V and 4 bases at J, with 15 bases in the middle. CDR3 protein: CASSQDTGSGYGYTF. The CDR3 DNA reads TGCGCCAGCAGCCAGGATACAGGGTCCGGCTATGGCTACACCTTC.

The V gene is TRBV9, the J gene TRBJ1-1; TRBD1 aligns across 10 bases. The trim removed 1 base at V and 4 bases at J, leaving 7 bases unmatched. The CDR3 has 16 amino acids. CDR1 SGDLS and CDR2 YYNGEE come from the germline V gene. CDR3 amino acids: CASSVTGQGHPTEAFF. The CDR3 DNA sequence: TGTGCCAGCAGCGTAACGGGACAGGGGCATCCCACTGAAGCTTTCTTT.

The genes are TRBV9 and TRBJ1-5; 7 positions match TRBD1. The germline gives CDR1 SGDLS, CDR2 YYNGEE. The CDR3 extends over 19 amino acids. With V trimmed by 6 bases and J by 6 bases, 24 bases remained unmatched. DNA of the CDR3: TGTGCCAGCAAGGAGTTCAGCCTACGACAGGGCTGTTATAGTCAGCCCCAGCATTTT. This codes for CASKEFSLRQGCYSQPQHF. Combining the CDR3 with reference TRBV9 and TRBJ1-5 gives the whole variable domain DSGVTQTPKHLITATGQRVTLRCSPRSGDLSVYWYQQSLDQGLQFLIQYYNGEERAKGNILERFSAQQFPDLHSELNLSSLELGDSALYFCASKEFSLRQGCYSQPQHFGDGTRLSIL.

This chain joins TRBV6-6 and TRBJ1-1; D unresolved. Trimming took 4 bases from V and 0 from J, leaving 3 bases between them. The CDR3 length is 12 residues. Per germline, CDR1 MNHNY and CDR2 SVGAGI (reference sequence). The CDR3 nucleotides are TGTGCCAGCAGTTTATTGAACACTGAAGCTTTCTTT. It encodes CASSLLNTEAFF.

This CDR3 is CASSLGLVADTQYF. The CDR3 DNA is TGTGCCAGCAGCTTAGGCCTAGTCGCAGATACGCAGTATTTT. The chain couples TRBV7-3 to TRBJ2-3; D uncertain. The germline V and J ends were trimmed by 2 bases and 4 bases, with 10 bases remaining between them. The CDR3 has 14 amino acids. CDR1 is SGHTA and CDR2 is FQGTGA in the germline V gene.

V gene TRBV7-8 combines with J gene TRBJ1-1; D is perhaps TRBD1 (6 bases). The germline V and J ends were trimmed by 5 bases and 5 bases, with 12 bases remaining between them. Germline V gives CDR1 SGHVS, CDR2 FQNEAQ. This CDR3 is built from 13 residues. CDR3 protein: CASSQGWSTEAFF. CDR3 coding DNA: TGTGCCAGCAGCCAGGGGTGGTCGACTGAAGCTTTCTTT.

The genes are TRBV7-2 and TRBJ2-2, with D possibly matching TRBD2 (5 bases). The germline V gene has CDR1 SGHTA and CDR2 FQGNSA. The CDR3 has 13 residues. V was trimmed by 5 bases and J by 8 bases, leaving 12 bases between them. CDR3 sequence reads: CASSPTRRGELFF. The DNA of the CDR3 is TGTGCCAGCAGCCCGACGAGGAGGGGGGAGCTGTTTTTT.

Regarding this clone: At the DNA level, this CDR3 is encoded by other sequences in the same sample as well. This chain's CDR3 is CASGLRSGGTDTQYF. The CDR3 DNA sequence: TGTGCTAGTGGTTTAAGAAGCGGGGGCACAGATACGCAGTATTTT. V gene TRBV12-5 combines with J gene TRBJ2-3; 7 bases agree with TRBD2. The V gene's germline CDR1 is LGHNT and CDR2 FRNRAP. V dropped 3 bases and J dropped 1; count of bases not matched to a gene: 4. This CDR3 comprises 15 residues. The full variable domain, rest sourced from reference TRBV12-5 and TRBJ2-3, is DARVTQTPRHKVTEMGQEVTMRCQPILGHNTVFWYRQTMMQGLELLAYFRNRAPLDDSGMPKDRFSAEMPDATLATLKIQPSEPRDSAVYFCASGLRSGGTDTQYFGPGTRLTVL.

CDR3 coding DNA: TGCGCCAGCAGCCAAGTGTACGAGCAGTACTTC. It translates to CASSQVYEQYF. The chain is built from TRBV4-1 and TRBJ2-7; unclear D gene. Germline CDR1 reads MGHRA; CDR2 reads YSYEKL. V was pared by 1 base and J by 4 bases, with 2 bases between. The CDR3 loop spans 11 amino acids.